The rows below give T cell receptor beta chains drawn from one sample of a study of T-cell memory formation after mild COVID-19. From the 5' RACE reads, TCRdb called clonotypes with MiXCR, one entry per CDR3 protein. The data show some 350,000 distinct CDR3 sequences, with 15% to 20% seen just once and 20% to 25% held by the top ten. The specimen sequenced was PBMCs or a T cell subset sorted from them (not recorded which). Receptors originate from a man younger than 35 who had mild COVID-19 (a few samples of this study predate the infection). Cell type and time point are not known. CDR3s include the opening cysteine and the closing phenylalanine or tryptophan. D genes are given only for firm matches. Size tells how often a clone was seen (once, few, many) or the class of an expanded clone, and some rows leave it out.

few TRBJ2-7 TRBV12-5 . TGTGCTAGTGGTCCCCGGAGAGAGCAGTACTTC CASGPRREQYF
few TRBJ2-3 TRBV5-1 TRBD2 TGCGCCAGCAGCTGGGGGACTAGCGGTGATACGCAGTATTTT CASSWGTSGDTQYF
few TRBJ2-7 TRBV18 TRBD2 TGTGCCAGCGTCCCGGGTAGCGGGGGTTCCTACGAGCAGTACTTC CASVPGSGGSYEQYF
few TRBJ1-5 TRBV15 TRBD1 TGTGCCACCAGCAGAGTTAAGGTGACAGGGAGTTACAATCAGCCCCAGCATTTT CATSRVKVTGSYNQPQHF
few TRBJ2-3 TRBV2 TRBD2 TGTGCCAGCAGTGAAGCAAGCGGGGCAGATACGCAGTATTTT CASSEASGADTQYF
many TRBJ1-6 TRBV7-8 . TGTGCCAGCAGCTTAAATCGGGCAGGGTTTACCAATTCACCCCTCCACTTT CASSLNRAGFTNSPLHF
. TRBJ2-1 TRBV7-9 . TGTGCCAGCCAAGGAGCGGCGGGGATGTATGAGCAGTTCTTC CASQGAAGMYEQFF
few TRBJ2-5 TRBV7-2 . TGTGCCAGCAGCCCCCAGAGTGGGCCGGAGACCCAGTACTTC CASSPQSGPETQYF
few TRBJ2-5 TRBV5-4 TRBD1 TGTGCCAGCAGCGGACAGGGGAACCAAGAGACCCAGTACTTC CASSGQGNQETQYF
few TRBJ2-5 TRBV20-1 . TGCAGTGCTAGAGCCATCGGGGCGGAGGAGACCCAGTACTTC CSARAIGAEETQYF